The source of this T cell receptor beta chain is a study of shared clonotypes between healthy human individuals. Profiling relied on immunoSEQ multiplex PCR, and the TCRdb table lists in-frame clones only, not all of them. Among approximately 2.5 million clones listed, 80% to 95% were seen once. The ends were cut back, 0 bases at V and 0 bases at J, with 12 bases in the middle. This CDR3 has 17 residues. CDR1 is LGHNA, CDR2 YNFKEQ, per germline. Material for sequencing was naive CD4+ T cells from PBMCs. Subset noted: CD45RA+ positively selected. The chain is built from TRBV4-2 and TRBJ1-3; D gene unclear. This clonotype originated in a man younger than 35 in good health. Some clones in this sample may be carry-over from other donors' samples. This chain's CDR3 is CASSQDPSGGSGNTIYF. The CDR3 coding sequence is TGTGCCAGCAGCCAAGATCCCTCTGGCGGCTCTGGAAACACCATATATTTT.